This T cell receptor (beta chain) was obtained from a study of blood T cell repertoires in COVID-19. The wider study: Sample material is recorded as cDNA or gDNA derived from T cells, B-cell-depleted T cells, or PBMCs.

Repertoires were generated with immunoSEQ multiplex PCR, while TCRdb's copy carries only in-frame clones and drops some. The table lists about 190,000 clones, roughly 77% of them singletons, with around 17% in the top ten. The CDR3 is 15 amino acids. Trimming took off 7 bases at V and 2 bases at J, with 17 bases between the two ends. Germline CDR1 reads MNHEY; CDR2 reads SVGAGI. Participants were aged about 18 to 100 years from approximately 25 US areas. Participant-reported clinical history was the basis for cohort assignment. J is TRBJ1-1 and V is TRBV6-5, with no clear D. Sequencing was done on a sample of PBMCs or T cells enriched from blood (not recorded which). The receptor was isolated from a woman aged 50 to 60 with acute COVID-19. CDR3 protein: CASKNGLSGNTEAFF. The CDR3 coding sequence is TGTGCCAGCAAGAACGGGCTGTCGGGAAACACTGAAGCTTTCTTT.